A selection of T cell receptor beta chains follows, all from one sample in a study of T cell repertoires in cytomegalovirus infection. One entry per CDR3 protein results from TCRdb running MiXCR on the reads. The profile covers roughly 220,000 distinct CDR3 sequences, with 35% to 45% appearing a single time and about 60% taken by the ten largest. No cognate antigen is known for these TCRs. Sequencing was performed on CD8+ T cells from cultured PBMCs, taken from culture after CMV antigen stimulation. The receptors were gathered from a human donor in good health (CMV status not recorded). Some clones in this sample may be carry-over from other donors' samples. Both conserved end residues are trimmed from each CDR3.

v_call cdr3_aa
TRBV11-2 ASSFGDGENTEAF
TRBV19 ASSIAQGSHNEQF
TRBV27 ASGRGLREKLF
TRBV7-3 ASTPSGWTEAF
TRBV2 ASSEKGNSPLH
TRBV7-6 ASSLGTASEQF
TRBV7-9 ASISAGTGRNEQF
TRBV3-1 ASSPRGRRYYEQY
TRBV7-9 ASSLDPSPATDTQY
TRBV7-2 ASSPLGNYGYT
TRBV7-9 ASSLTGARTYNEQF
TRBV12-5 ASGFGQVSPSGYT
TRBV12-3/TRBV12-4 ASSNDRGYGYT
TRBV24-1 ATSEQETQY
TRBV7-2 ASSLAGGAHEQY
TRBV6-1 ASSEDWTGYSSTYEQY
TRBV6-2/TRBV6-3 ASSYSPSGASSSYNEQF
TRBV7-2 ASSSPPGQGIEAF
TRBV7-8 ASSPTQGSRETQY
TRBV2 ASRLLEGTGNTEAF
TRBV7-8 ASSLENPTVYSNQPQH
TRBV2 ASSSDRGSYNSPLH
TRBV18 ASSERDYSFYNEQF
TRBV11-2 ASSKGQALWEETQY
TRBV5-4 ASSSPGNVGGRYEQY
TRBV15 ATGTSGGEETQY
TRBV4-1 ASSPEQGWHNEQF
TRBV28 ASSLLRGLADEYEQY
TRBV6-5 ASSFTGTAYNEQF
TRBV20-1 SASTGSAYNSPLH
TRBV19 ASSPSRTGWTEAF
TRBV27 ASSSRRFPTGANEKLF
TRBV4-2 ASSQRVEGRKTQY
TRBV7-9 ASSPLDLLNYGYT
TRBV6-2/TRBV6-3 ASSGGHATNEKLF
TRBV9 ASNTGTRGETQY
TRBV6-5 ASSYSLQTNTEAF
TRBV7-9 ASSATQGSNTEAF
TRBV4-1 ASSQGWGGEKNEQF
TRBV2 ASSETYGGGWYEQY
TRBV6-1 ASSAAGQGINSPLH
TRBV6-5 ASSPSPNTGELF
TRBV28 ASSLGQELF
TRBV6-2/TRBV6-3 ASRRTSGGTEQF
TRBV7-3 ASSSTSGSSYNEQF
TRBV27 ASSFRSQVHTEAF
TRBV7-6 ASSFRFGESETQY
TRBV20-1 SARVGDFEYSNQPQH
TRBV2 ASSPIWGSEQY